This T cell receptor beta chain was documented in a study of shared clonotypes between healthy human individuals. Study-level information: Three plates each covered CD4 naive and memory; CD8 naive two, CD8 memory one.

Comments on this clone: Its antigen remains unknown.

The germline gives CDR1 SGHTA, CDR2 FQGNSA. The CDR3 sequence is 13 residues long. V dropped 4 bases and J dropped 9 bases, with 13 bases sitting between them. Study-wide results and caveats: Of the naive CD4 clonotypes, about 5.4% were shared across several donors.

Execution of the assay was at deep level. The protocol was immunoSEQ multiplex PCR, while the TCRdb copy is restricted to in-frame clones and leaves out a portion. The sample carries some 2,000,000 clones, roughly 94% recorded once. Sequencing input: naive CD4+ T cells sorted from blood. Subset indicated: CD45RA+ positively selected. The TCR sequence derives from a man between 18 and 29 years old in good health. This rearrangement joins TRBV7-2 to TRBJ1-5; D gene unclear. CDR3 sequence: CASSSSVVGPQHF. The CDR3 nucleotides are TGTGCCAGCAGCTCGTCCGTCGTCGGGCCCCAGCATTTT.